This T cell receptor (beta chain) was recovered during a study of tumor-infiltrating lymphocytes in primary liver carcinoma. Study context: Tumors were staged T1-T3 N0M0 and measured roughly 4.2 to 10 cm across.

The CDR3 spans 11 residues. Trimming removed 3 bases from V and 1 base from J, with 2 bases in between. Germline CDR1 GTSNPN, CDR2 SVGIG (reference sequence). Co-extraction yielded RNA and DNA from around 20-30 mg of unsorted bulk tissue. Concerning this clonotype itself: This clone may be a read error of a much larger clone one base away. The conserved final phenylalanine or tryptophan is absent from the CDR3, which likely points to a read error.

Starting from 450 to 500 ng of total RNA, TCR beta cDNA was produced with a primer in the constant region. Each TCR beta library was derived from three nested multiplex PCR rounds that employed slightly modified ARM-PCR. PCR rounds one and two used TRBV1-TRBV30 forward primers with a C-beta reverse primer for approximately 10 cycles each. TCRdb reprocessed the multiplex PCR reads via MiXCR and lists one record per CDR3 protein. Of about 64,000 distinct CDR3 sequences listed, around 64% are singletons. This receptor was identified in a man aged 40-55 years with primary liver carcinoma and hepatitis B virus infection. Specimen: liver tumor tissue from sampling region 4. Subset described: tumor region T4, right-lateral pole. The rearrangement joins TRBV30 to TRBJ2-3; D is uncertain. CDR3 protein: CAWRGTDTQYL. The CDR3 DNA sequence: TGTGCCTGGAGGGGCACAGATACGCAGTATCTT.